These T cell receptor beta chains were read from a single sample in a study of OX40 agonist ivuxolimab in advanced cancers. The table came from immunoSEQ multiplex PCR; TCRdb's copy has only in-frame clones and leaves some out. The sample consists of tens of thousands of clones, 75% to 90% of them appearing once. The sample here was CD4+ or CD8+ T cells sorted from blood, taken in a trial of the OX40 agonist ivuxolimab. The receptors derive from an adult with an advanced solid tumor such as melanoma, head and neck, liver or kidney cancer. Each CDR3 is given with its conserved first and last residue. The order of the fields is CDR3 protein, CDR3 DNA, clone size, V gene, J gene, D gene. The D gene is left open where the match is weak. Clone size is stated in some rows and not others, as once, few, many or a class when expanded.

CDR3 protein: CASSLRGGGYEQYF
CDR3 DNA: TGCGCCAGCAGCTTGCGGGGGGGAGGCTACGAGCAGTACTTC
clone size: NA
V gene: TRBV5-1
J gene: TRBJ2-7
D gene: TRBD2

CDR3 protein: CASSLGWREGNEQFF
CDR3 DNA: TGCGCCAGCAGCTTGGGGTGGCGGGAGGGCAATGAGCAGTTCTTC
clone size: NA
V gene: TRBV5-1
J gene: TRBJ2-1
D gene: TRBD2

CDR3 protein: CASGLAGDTDTQYF
CDR3 DNA: TGTGCCAGCGGACTAGCGGGAGATACAGATACGCAGTATTTT
clone size: NA
V gene: TRBV2
J gene: TRBJ2-3
D gene: TRBD2

CDR3 protein: CASSLLGGTEAFF
CDR3 DNA: TGTGCCAGCAGTCTACTCGGGGGGACTGAAGCTTTCTTT
clone size: NA
V gene: TRBV28
J gene: TRBJ1-1
D gene: NA

CDR3 protein: CASSIWTGNYGYTF
CDR3 DNA: TGTGCCAGCAGCATTTGGACAGGGAACTATGGCTACACCTTC
clone size: once
V gene: TRBV7-2
J gene: TRBJ1-2
D gene: TRBD1

CDR3 protein: CASTTGGRNTEAFF
CDR3 DNA: TGTGCCAGCACGACAGGGGGCAGGAACACTGAAGCTTTCTTT
clone size: NA
V gene: TRBV6-5
J gene: TRBJ1-1
D gene: TRBD1

CDR3 protein: CASSLEAGEYNEQFF
CDR3 DNA: TGCGCCAGCAGCTTGGAGGCGGGAGAATACAATGAGCAGTTCTTC
clone size: NA
V gene: TRBV5-1
J gene: TRBJ2-1
D gene: TRBD2

CDR3 protein: CASRTSGLAGWGNEQFF
CDR3 DNA: TGTGCCAGCAGGACCTCAGGACTAGCGGGATGGGGGAATGAGCAGTTCTTC
clone size: once
V gene: TRBV27
J gene: TRBJ2-1
D gene: TRBD2

CDR3 protein: CASTQQARSEAFF
CDR3 DNA: TGTGCCAGCACCCAACAGGCCAGGAGTGAAGCTTTCTTT
clone size: NA
V gene: TRBV7-8
J gene: TRBJ1-1
D gene: NA

CDR3 protein: CASSLLAGLPAGGFSYEQYF
CDR3 DNA: TGTGCCAGCAGCTTATTGGCGGGGCTTCCAGCGGGAGGCTTCTCCTACGAGCAGTACTTC
clone size: NA
V gene: TRBV7-6
J gene: TRBJ2-7
D gene: TRBD2

CDR3 protein: CASSLDRDQPQHF
CDR3 DNA: TGTGCCAGCAGCTTGGACAGGGATCAGCCCCAGCATTTT
clone size: NA
V gene: TRBV5-6
J gene: TRBJ1-5
D gene: NA

CDR3 protein: CASSLDRVPGNTIYF
CDR3 DNA: TGCGCCAGCAGCTTGGACAGGGTCCCTGGAAACACCATATATTTT
clone size: NA
V gene: TRBV5-1
J gene: TRBJ1-3
D gene: NA

CDR3 protein: CASTHLGLGTEQYF
CDR3 DNA: TGTGCCAGCACCCACTTAGGACTGGGGACGGAGCAGTACTTC
clone size: NA
V gene: TRBV6-6
J gene: TRBJ2-7
D gene: NA

CDR3 protein: CAWTQGSYEQYF
CDR3 DNA: TGTGCCTGGACGCAGGGTAGCTACGAGCAGTACTTC
clone size: NA
V gene: TRBV30
J gene: TRBJ2-7
D gene: NA

CDR3 protein: CAISESTRQYF
CDR3 DNA: TGTGCCATCAGTGAGTCGACCCGGCAGTACTTC
clone size: NA
V gene: TRBV10-3
J gene: TRBJ2-7
D gene: NA

CDR3 protein: CASSFRGFVGKLFF
CDR3 DNA: TGTGCCAGCAGCTTCAGGGGTTTTGTTGGGAAACTGTTTTTT
clone size: NA
V gene: TRBV5-4
J gene: TRBJ1-4
D gene: NA

CDR3 protein: CASRRSIQGAGNTIYF
CDR3 DNA: TGTGCCAGCAGAAGATCGATACAGGGGGCGGGAAACACCATATATTTT
clone size: NA
V gene: TRBV13
J gene: TRBJ1-3
D gene: TRBD1

CDR3 protein: CASSGGTPNTGELFF
CDR3 DNA: TGCGCCAGCAGCGGCGGGACACCCAACACCGGGGAGCTGTTTTTT
clone size: NA
V gene: TRBV5-1
J gene: TRBJ2-2
D gene: NA

CDR3 protein: CASSQLTGPSSGANVLTF
CDR3 DNA: TGCGCCAGCAGTCAGTTGACAGGGCCCTCCTCTGGGGCCAACGTCCTGACTTTC
clone size: NA
V gene: TRBV23-1
J gene: TRBJ2-6
D gene: TRBD1

CDR3 protein: CASSSGKSNQPQHF
CDR3 DNA: TGTGCCAGCAGCTCCGGGAAAAGCAATCAGCCCCAGCATTTT
clone size: NA
V gene: TRBV5-6
J gene: TRBJ1-5
D gene: NA

CDR3 protein: CASSLASQETQYF
CDR3 DNA: TGCGCCAGCAGCTTGGCATCTCAAGAGACCCAGTACTTC
clone size: NA
V gene: TRBV5-1
J gene: TRBJ2-5
D gene: NA

CDR3 protein: CASSFLRTGRSEKLFF
CDR3 DNA: TGTGCCAGCAGTTTTCTCAGGACAGGGAGGAGTGAAAAACTGTTTTTT
clone size: NA
V gene: TRBV27
J gene: TRBJ1-4
D gene: TRBD1

CDR3 protein: CSVVAYEQYF
CDR3 DNA: TGCAGCGTTGTGGCGTACGAGCAGTACTTC
clone size: NA
V gene: TRBV29-1
J gene: TRBJ2-7
D gene: NA

CDR3 protein: CSARVRYEQYF
CDR3 DNA: TGCAGTGCACGGGTCCGCTACGAGCAGTACTTC
clone size: once
V gene: TRBV20-1
J gene: TRBJ2-7
D gene: NA

CDR3 protein: CASSLRTEAFF
CDR3 DNA: TGTGCCAGCAGCTTGAGGACTGAAGCTTTCTTT
clone size: NA
V gene: TRBV5-5
J gene: TRBJ1-1
D gene: NA

CDR3 protein: CATSTRGNTEAFF
CDR3 DNA: TGTGCCACCAGCACCAGGGGGAACACTGAAGCTTTCTTT
clone size: NA
V gene: TRBV15
J gene: TRBJ1-1
D gene: NA

CDR3 protein: CASSIGRGNSYNEQFF
CDR3 DNA: TGTGCCAGTAGTATAGGTAGAGGAAACTCCTACAATGAGCAGTTCTTC
clone size: NA
V gene: TRBV19
J gene: TRBJ2-1
D gene: NA

CDR3 protein: CASSKDRVTEAFF
CDR3 DNA: TGTGCCAGCAGCAAAGACAGGGTTACTGAAGCTTTCTTT
clone size: NA
V gene: TRBV9
J gene: TRBJ1-1
D gene: TRBD1

CDR3 protein: CASSWNKNTGELFF
CDR3 DNA: TGTGCCAGCAGTTGGAACAAGAACACCGGGGAGCTGTTTTTT
clone size: once
V gene: TRBV6-5
J gene: TRBJ2-2
D gene: NA

CDR3 protein: CASSEERRFGDTQYF
CDR3 DNA: TGTGCCAGCAGTGAGGAAAGGCGGTTCGGGGATACGCAGTATTTT
clone size: NA
V gene: TRBV2
J gene: TRBJ2-3
D gene: NA

CDR3 protein: CASSLGGRNEKLFF
CDR3 DNA: TGTGCCAGCAGCTTAGGGGGGCGCAATGAAAAACTGTTTTTT
clone size: NA
V gene: TRBV13
J gene: TRBJ1-4
D gene: NA

CDR3 protein: CASSQEGFDASSYNEQFF
CDR3 DNA: TGCGCCAGCAGCCAAGAAGGTTTCGACGCGAGCTCCTACAATGAGCAGTTCTTC
clone size: NA
V gene: TRBV4-1
J gene: TRBJ2-1
D gene: NA

CDR3 protein: CASSLAGLAGAETQYF
CDR3 DNA: TGTGCCAGCAGCTTAGCGGGACTAGCGGGAGCAGAGACCCAGTACTTC
clone size: NA
V gene: TRBV7-9
J gene: TRBJ2-5
D gene: TRBD2

CDR3 protein: CASRGGSLNSPLHF
CDR3 DNA: TGTGCCAGCAGGGGGGGCAGCCTTAATTCACCCCTCCACTTT
clone size: once
V gene: TRBV25-1
J gene: TRBJ1-6
D gene: NA

CDR3 protein: CASSLRSGPGGNTIYF
CDR3 DNA: TGTGCCAGCAGTCTCCGTTCGGGTCCAGGGGGAAACACCATATATTTT
clone size: NA
V gene: TRBV28
J gene: TRBJ1-3
D gene: NA

CDR3 protein: CASRTGAYGYTF
CDR3 DNA: TGTGCCAGCAGGACAGGGGCCTATGGCTACACCTTC
clone size: NA
V gene: TRBV6-5
J gene: TRBJ1-2
D gene: TRBD1

CDR3 protein: CASSLGSGSVGELFF
CDR3 DNA: TGTGCCAGCAGCTTGGGAAGCGGGAGCGTCGGGGAGCTGTTTTTT
clone size: NA
V gene: TRBV11-3
J gene: TRBJ2-2
D gene: TRBD2

CDR3 protein: CASSPNPGRVQETQYF
CDR3 DNA: TGTGCCAGCAGCCCAAATCCGGGACGGGTGCAAGAGACCCAGTACTTC
clone size: NA
V gene: TRBV7-7
J gene: TRBJ2-5
D gene: NA

CDR3 protein: CARGQQYTDTQYF
CDR3 DNA: TGTGCCAGGGGACAGCAGTACACAGATACGCAGTATTTT
clone size: NA
V gene: TRBV30
J gene: TRBJ2-3
D gene: TRBD1

CDR3 protein: CASSMVGADQPQHF
CDR3 DNA: TGTGCCAGTAGTATGGTGGGGGCAGATCAGCCCCAGCATTTT
clone size: NA
V gene: TRBV19
J gene: TRBJ1-5
D gene: NA

CDR3 protein: CASSATGNSGANVLTF
CDR3 DNA: TGTGCCAGCAGTGCGACAGGAAACTCTGGGGCCAACGTCCTGACTTTC
clone size: NA
V gene: TRBV6-4
J gene: TRBJ2-6
D gene: NA

CDR3 protein: CAISPSSYEQYF
CDR3 DNA: TGTGCCATCAGTCCCAGCTCCTACGAGCAGTACTTC
clone size: NA
V gene: TRBV10-3
J gene: TRBJ2-7
D gene: NA

CDR3 protein: CASTDSDTQYF
CDR3 DNA: TGTGCCAGCACAGACTCAGATACGCAGTATTTT
clone size: NA
V gene: TRBV28
J gene: TRBJ2-3
D gene: NA

CDR3 protein: CASSLRGGRTEAFF
CDR3 DNA: TGCGCCAGCAGCTTGCGGGGCGGTCGCACTGAAGCTTTCTTT
clone size: NA
V gene: TRBV5-1
J gene: TRBJ1-1
D gene: NA

CDR3 protein: CASSQRGVNTEAFF
CDR3 DNA: TGTGCCAGTAGCCAAAGGGGGGTGAACACTGAAGCTTTCTTT
clone size: NA
V gene: TRBV19
J gene: TRBJ1-1
D gene: NA

CDR3 protein: CASSPLNQPQHF
CDR3 DNA: TGTGCCAGCAGTCCCTTGAATCAGCCCCAGCATTTT
clone size: few
V gene: TRBV28
J gene: TRBJ1-5
D gene: NA

CDR3 protein: CASSVGYSLSGNTIYF
CDR3 DNA: TGTGCCAGCAGCGTCGGGTACTCGCTCTCTGGAAACACCATATATTTT
clone size: NA
V gene: TRBV5-6
J gene: TRBJ1-3
D gene: NA

CDR3 protein: CASSATSGGATEGTQYF
CDR3 DNA: TGCGCCAGCAGTGCTACTAGCGGGGGGGCAACTGAGGGTACGCAGTATTTT
clone size: NA
V gene: TRBV10-2
J gene: TRBJ2-3
D gene: TRBD2

CDR3 protein: CAIKGDGQNTEAFF
CDR3 DNA: TGTGCCATCAAGGGGGATGGGCAGAACACTGAAGCTTTCTTT
clone size: NA
V gene: TRBV10-3
J gene: TRBJ1-1
D gene: NA